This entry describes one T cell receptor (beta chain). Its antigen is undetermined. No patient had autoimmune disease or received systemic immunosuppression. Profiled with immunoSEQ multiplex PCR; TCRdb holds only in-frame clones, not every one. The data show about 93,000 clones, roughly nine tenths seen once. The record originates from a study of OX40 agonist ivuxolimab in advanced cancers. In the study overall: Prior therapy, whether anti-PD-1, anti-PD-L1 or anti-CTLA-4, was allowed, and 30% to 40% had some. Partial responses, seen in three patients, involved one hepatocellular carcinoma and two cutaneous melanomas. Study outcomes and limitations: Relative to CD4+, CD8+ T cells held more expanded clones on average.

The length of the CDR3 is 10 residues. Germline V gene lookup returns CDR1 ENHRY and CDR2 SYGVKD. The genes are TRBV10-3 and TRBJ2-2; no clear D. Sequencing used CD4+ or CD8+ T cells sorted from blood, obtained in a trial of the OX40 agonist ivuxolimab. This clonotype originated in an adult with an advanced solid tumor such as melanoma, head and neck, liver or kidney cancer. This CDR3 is CASGSGELFF. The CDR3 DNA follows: TGTGCATCTGGATCCGGGGAGCTGTTTTTT.